This T cell receptor beta chain was sequenced during a study of T cell clonality in common variable immunodeficiency. Findings of the study overall: In common variable immunodeficiency, TCR beta chains reportedly carried fewer deletions and N-nucleotide insertions.

Blood came from CVID subjects not ill and not taking immunomodulatory or immunosuppressive medication. V was shortened by 5 bases and J by 7 bases, with 12 bases between the two germline ends. The germline V gene encodes CDR1 SGHNT and CDR2 YENEEA. The CDR3 spans 13 residues. As concerns this clone: Antigen: not known. With the read ending 3 residues before the CDR3 end, the germline J gene is used to fill in that end.

Profiling relied on immunoSEQ multiplex PCR, and the TCRdb table lists in-frame clones only, not all of them. The sample contains tens of thousands of clones, none of them singletons. The TCR comes from a human donor with common variable immunodeficiency. The chain joins TRBV11-3 to TRBJ2-1; D is unresolved. Sequences were obtained from peripheral blood mononuclear cells. The CDR3 loop reads CASSLPPRNEQFF. CDR3 bases read: TGTGCCAGCAGCCTCCCTCCTAGGAATGAG.